The 24 T cell receptor beta chains in this list originate from one sample, sequenced in a study of blood T cell repertoires in COVID-19. Sequencing used immunoSEQ multiplex PCR; TCRdb keeps in-frame clones, though not all of them. This table has approximately 220,000 clones, about 85% appearing once. The source material was peripheral blood. Source of these receptors: a woman between 55 and 75 years old who had recovered from COVID-19.

The gene calls are TRBV29-1 and TRBJ2-1; TRBD1 matches 11 bases. Trimming removed 7 bases from V and 7 bases from J; junction bases left unmatched: 9. This CDR3 contains 14 residues. Per the germline V gene, CDR1 is SQVTM and CDR2 is ANQGSEA. This CDR3 is CSAEAGTGGNEQFF. DNA for the CDR3: TGCAGCGCGGAAGCCGGGACAGGGGGTAATGAGCAGTTCTTC.

The chain is built from TRBV7-3 and TRBJ1-2; D possibly corresponds to TRBD1 (5 bases). The V end was cut by 2 bases, the J end by 8 bases, with 15 bases between. This CDR3 is built from 14 residues. CDR1 is SGHTA, CDR2 FQGTGA, per germline. The CDR3 nucleotides read TGTGCCAGCAGCTTATCGCCCAGGGTCGGCGGCTACACCTTC. Its translation is CASSLSPRVGGYTF.

This clone showed up just once. V and J are TRBV9 and TRBJ1-3, with a possible D match to TRBD1 (6 bases). This CDR3 comprises 15 residues. Looked up from germline, CDR1 is SGDLS and CDR2 is YYNGEE. V dropped 3 bases and J dropped 4 bases, with 14 bases sitting between them. The CDR3 sequence is CASSASGARGNTIYF. In nucleotides, the CDR3 is TGTGCCAGCAGCGCCTCAGGGGCGAGAGGAAACACCATATATTTT.

This chain uses TRBV15 with TRBJ1-5; maybe TRBD1 (6 bases). Germline CDR1 is LNHNV and CDR2 is YYDKDF (reference sequence). CDR3 length: 18 residues. Trimming stripped 3 bases from V and 0 bases from J, with 18 bases between. The CDR3 sequence is CATSSSRGGAYSNQPQHF. The DNA for the CDR3 is TGTGCCACCAGCAGTTCCCGGGGGGGGGCTTATAGCAATCAGCCCCAGCATTTT.

This chain uses TRBV7-6 with TRBJ1-4, with D tentatively TRBD1 (5 bases). Germline V lookup: CDR1 SGHVS, CDR2 FNYEAQ. V was pared by 4 bases and J by 8 bases, with 11 bases between. The CDR3 is 13 residues long. The CDR3 DNA is TGTGCCAGCAGCTACACCGGGGGGGAAAAACTGTTTTTT. Translation: CASSYTGGEKLFF.

This rearrangement joins TRBV15 to TRBJ2-5, with a weak D call TRBD2 (5 bases). The V gene's germline CDR1 is LNHNV and CDR2 YYDKDF (reference sequence). Between the trimmed V and J ends, which lost 0 bases and 5 bases, there was a span of 13 bases. The CDR3 totals 15 residues. CDR3 DNA: TGTGCCACCAGCAGAGATGCGAGGGCCCCGGAGACCCAGTACTTC. It codes for CATSRDARAPETQYF.

The chain recombines TRBV6-5 with TRBJ1-6; 8 bases are a match to TRBD1. J lost 8 bases, V lost 2 bases, and 5 bases had no gene match. The germline gives CDR1 MNHEY, CDR2 SVGAGI. This CDR3 comprises 15 residues. CDR3 in DNA: TGTGCCAGCAGTTACACCAGGGGGCCAGATTCACCCCTCCACTTT. Its protein product is CASSYTRGPDSPLHF.

This chain connects TRBV6-1 to TRBJ2-4; TRBD2 matches 7 bases. This CDR3 comprises 13 residues. J lost 8 bases, V lost 0 bases, and 1 base had no gene match. Germline CDR1 and CDR2: MNHNS and SASEGT. The CDR3 bases are TGTGCCAGCAGTGAAGCGGGGGGGTACATTCAGTACTTC. Its translation is CASSEAGGYIQYF.

The chain combines TRBV7-3 with TRBJ1-1; TRBD1 aligns across 7 bases. CDR3 length: 14 residues. The junction had 8 bases not matched to a gene; V was cut back by 4 bases and J by 6 bases. Germline CDR1 is SGHTA and CDR2 is FQGTGA. CDR3 coding DNA: TGTGCCAGCAGCTCGACAGGGTCCTCCCCTGAAGCTTTCTTT. Protein product: CASSSTGSSPEAFF.

The chain combines TRBV19 with TRBJ1-1, with no clear D. The germline V and J ends were trimmed by 5 bases and 0 bases, with 7 bases remaining between them. The CDR3 runs 13 residues. CDR1 is LNHDA, CDR2 SQIVND, per germline (reference sequence). This chain's CDR3 is CASSAGMNTEAFF. The CDR3 DNA reads TGTGCCAGTAGTGCCGGGATGAACACTGAAGCTTTCTTT.

This chain connects TRBV7-9 to TRBJ1-4; 9 bases fit TRBD1. J gave up 8 bases and V 5 bases, and 3 bases lay outside the gene matches. The CDR3 runs 13 residues. Germline CDR1 SEHNR, CDR2 FQNEAQ (reference sequence). Here the CDR3 DNA reads TGTGCCAGCAGCCCCGGACAGGGGGAAAAACTGTTTTTT. It yields the protein CASSPGQGEKLFF. Full variable domain (outside the CDR3, taken from reference TRBV7-9 and TRBJ1-4): DTGVSQNPRHKITKRGQNVTFRCDPISEHNRLYWYRQTLGQGPEFLTYFQNEAQLEKSRLLSDRFSAERPKGSFSTLEIQRTEQGDSAMYLCASSPGQGEKLFFGSGTQLSVL.

J is TRBJ1-2 and V is TRBV18; TRBD1 agrees at 7 bases. This CDR3 has 15 amino acids. The V and J ends lost 4 bases and 4 bases, in that order; junction bases with no gene match: 9. Germline values: CDR1 KGHSH, CDR2 LQKENI. The CDR3 region is CASSLATGQAYGYTF. For the CDR3, the DNA is TGTGCCAGCTCACTGGCGACAGGGCAGGCCTATGGCTACACCTTC.

The DNA of the CDR3 is TGTGCCAGCAGCTCGCCGGTTGGAGTACTCACCTTC. Residues: CASSSPVGVLTF. The V gene is TRBV3-1 (or the pseudogene TRBV3-2), the J gene TRBJ1-2; no clear D. Trimming shortened V by 5 bases and J by 13 bases, and 17 bases separated the two germline ends. Germline values: CDR1 LGHDT, CDR2 YNNKEL (reference sequence). There are 12 residues in the CDR3.

The chain joins TRBV2 to TRBJ1-5, with a tentative D call TRBD1 (5 bases). The CDR3 totals 15 residues. The germline V and J ends were trimmed by 7 bases and 0 bases, with 13 bases remaining between them. CDR1 is SNHLY, CDR2 FYNNEI, per germline. CDR3 sequence (DNA): TGTGCCAGCACCATGGACACTTTTAGCAATCAGCCCCAGCATTTT. As protein: CASTMDTFSNQPQHF.

Here the CDR3 reads CASSSDRRNGYTF. Written as DNA, the CDR3 is TGTGCCAGCAGCTCAGACAGGAGGAATGGCTACACCTTC. The rearrangement links TRBV7-3 to TRBJ1-2, with D tentatively TRBD1 (6 bases). Trimming removed 4 bases from V and 6 bases from J, with 12 bases in between. CDR1 is SGHTA and CDR2 is FQGTGA in the germline V gene. The CDR3 is 13 residues long.

This clone was seen just once. The chain couples TRBV5-4 to TRBJ1-2, with 11 bases matching TRBD1. The CDR3 consists of 17 residues. Germline trimming cut 0 bases from V and 2 bases from J; bases unmatched to any gene: 6. Germline CDR1 SGHNT, CDR2 YYREEE (reference sequence). For the CDR3, the DNA is TGTGCCAGCAGCTTGGCCCCGTGGGACAGGGGGAACTATGGCTACACCTTC. This encodes CASSLAPWDRGNYGYTF.

CDR3 DNA sequence: TGTGCCAGCAGCCTTATTCAGGGGGCAGCGAGGGACACCATATATTTT. Translated: CASSLIQGAARDTIYF. The chain carries TRBV14 and TRBJ1-3; TRBD1 matches 8 bases. The germline V gene encodes CDR1 SGHDN and CDR2 FVKESK. Trimming took 4 bases from V and 8 from J; bases not matched to a gene: 13. This CDR3 contains 16 residues.

This chain uses TRBV12-3 or TRBV12-4 with TRBJ1-6; D unresolved. The V end was cut by 11 bases, the J end by 5 bases, with 13 bases between. CDR3 size: 13 residues. In DNA, the CDR3 is TGTGCCGGGAGACTCGGGGATAATTCACCCCTCCACTTT. It is translated as CAGRLGDNSPLHF.

This clone was counted a single time. The chain links TRBV29-1 to TRBJ2-1; 9 bases agree with TRBD2. Trimming at V came to 4 bases and at J to 9 bases, leaving 7 bases not matched to a gene. Germline values: CDR1 SQVTM, CDR2 ANQGSEA. The CDR3 loop spans 13 amino acids. The CDR3 nucleotides are TGCAGCGTTGTGGGCGGGGGGGCCGGTGAGCAGTTCTTC. Amino acids: CSVVGGGAGEQFF.

The chain uses TRBV10-3 and TRBJ2-1; 8 bases are a match to TRBD2. V lost 0 bases to trimming and J lost 4 bases; unmatched junction nucleotides: 2. Germline assignment: CDR1 ENHRY and CDR2 SYGVKD. There are 15 residues in the CDR3. In DNA form, the CDR3 reads TGTGCCATCAGTGAGTCGAGCGGGGGTTACAATGAGCAGTTCTTC. Translation gives CAISESSGGYNEQFF.

The gene calls are TRBV6-2 or TRBV6-3 and TRBJ1-1; 9 bases agree with TRBD1. The CDR3 loop spans 18 amino acids. Germline assignment: CDR1 MNHEY and CDR2 SVGEGT. V was pared by 0 bases and J by 6 bases, with 14 bases of the junction left unmatched. DNA for the CDR3: TGTGCCAGCAGTTACTCGTCGGGACAGGGAAATCGATGGTCTGAAGCTTTCTTT. Protein product: CASSYSSGQGNRWSEAFF.

The chain has TRBV3-1 (or the pseudogene TRBV3-2) and TRBJ2-3; no firm D call. V gave up 0 bases and J gave up 9 bases, with 13 bases separating them. Germline CDR1 is LGHDT and CDR2 is YNNKEL (reference sequence). This CDR3 is built from 14 residues. The CDR3 DNA sequence: TGTGCCAGCAGCCAAGAGGTCGGTAGAGGAACGCAGTATTTT. Translating it yields CASSQEVGRGTQYF.

The gene calls are TRBV7-9 and TRBJ1-3; tentatively, D is TRBD1 (5 bases). Germline V gene sequence: CDR1 SEHNR, CDR2 FQNEAQ (reference sequence). The CDR3 covers 15 residues. The V end lost 6 bases, the J end lost 0 bases, and 12 bases lay between the germline ends. CDR3 sequence (DNA): TGTGCCAGCAGAGACAGTTTCAGCTCTGGAAACACCATATATTTT. Its protein is CASRDSFSSGNTIYF.

This clone has only one observation. This chain links TRBV3-1 (or the pseudogene TRBV3-2) with TRBJ2-7; 8 bases map to TRBD2. There are 17 residues in the CDR3. V lost 4 bases and J lost 5; bases outside the gene matches: 16. CDR1 and CDR2 (germline): LGHDT, YNNKEL (reference sequence). This CDR3 reads CASSLRSGGPLLDEQYF. Here the CDR3 DNA reads TGTGCCAGCAGCCTAAGGAGCGGGGGCCCCTTATTGGACGAGCAGTACTTC.